Following are 26 T cell receptor beta chains from one sample sequenced in a study of follicular helper T cells after annual influenza vaccination. The sample's time point: 2013-2014 season, 7 days after vaccination. TCRdb's copy holds only in-frame clones and misses some; the assay was immunoSEQ multiplex PCR. The sample holds just over 8,500 clones; about 83% are singletons and the top ten take around 3.1%. Source: CXCR5+ CD38- circulating T follicular helper cells from blood, taken 7 days after influenza vaccination. Noted subset: circulating Tfh, non-naive CD4+CXCR5+PD-1+ (ICOS+CD38+ or ICOS-CD38-). The receptor source for this set is an adult who received the influenza vaccine.

The V call is TRBV5-1, the J call TRBJ2-2; TRBD1 is a possible D gene (6 bases). V lost 4 bases to trimming and J lost 8 bases, with 21 bases between them. Germline lookup yields CDR1 SGHRS and CDR2 YFSETQ. The CDR3 consists of 16 residues. The CDR3 spells CASSRPPLQGPGELFF. Here the CDR3 DNA reads TGCGCCAGCAGCCGGCCACCCTTACAGGGTCCGGGGGAGCTGTTTTTT.

J is TRBJ1-5 and V is TRBV4-3, with 11 bases that match TRBD1. With 4 bases clipped from V and 9 bases from J, the junction kept 5 bases outside the gene matches. Germline V CDR1 and CDR2: LGHNA, YSLEER. The CDR3 extends over 14 amino acids. CDR3: CASSPGTGGSPQHF. CDR3 nucleotides: TGCGCCAGCAGCCCCGGGACAGGGGGATCGCCCCAGCATTTT.

The CDR3 is CASSQEPGAYEAFF. The CDR3 DNA reads as TGCGCCAGCAGCCAAGAGCCCGGGGCGTATGAAGCTTTCTTT. The chain is built from TRBV4-3 and TRBJ1-1, with TRBD1 as a possible D gene (5 bases). Germline CDR1 is LGHNA and CDR2 is YSLEER. This CDR3 has 14 residues. Trimming shortened V by 0 bases and J by 7 bases, and 12 bases separated the two germline ends.

The chain is built from TRBV2 and TRBJ1-1; 7 bases fit TRBD1. CDR1 is SNHLY, CDR2 FYNNEI, per germline. The CDR3 has 14 amino acids. The ends lost 7 bases at V and 1 base at J; junction bases unmatched: 6. The CDR3 loop reads CASKRTGPNTEAFF. CDR3 bases: TGTGCCAGCAAGCGGACAGGCCCGAACACTGAAGCTTTCTTT.

This clone occurred a few times. V and J are TRBV6-5 and TRBJ1-6, with TRBD1 matching 7 bases. This CDR3 spans 15 amino acids. Germline assignment: CDR1 MNHEY and CDR2 SVGAGI. Unmatched junction bases numbered 11, after V lost 4 bases and J lost 11 bases. Here the CDR3 DNA reads TGTGCCAGCAGTTTCCCCGGCACAGGGGAGCCACCCCTCCACTTT. Its protein is CASSFPGTGEPPLHF.

The chain has TRBV12-5 and TRBJ1-2, with TRBD1 matching 7 bases. The V gene end was trimmed by 9 bases and the J gene end by 2 bases; junction bases not matched to a gene: 6. The CDR3 covers 13 residues. Germline CDR1 is LGHNT and CDR2 is FRNRAP. DNA of the CDR3: TGTGCTAGCGCCGAGACAGGGAACTATGGCTACACCTTC. Translating it yields CASAETGNYGYTF.

The chain joins TRBV6-6 to TRBJ1-3; D is undetermined. Germline lookup yields CDR1 MNHNY and CDR2 SVGAGI (reference sequence). The length of the CDR3 is 14 residues. With 6 bases removed from V and 2 bases from J, the gap between germline ends came to 11 bases. This CDR3 is CASSPDITGNTIYF. CDR3 bases: TGTGCCAGCAGCCCCGACATTACTGGAAACACCATATATTTT.

In its sample, this clone was seen once. The V gene is TRBV28, the J gene TRBJ1-6, with TRBD1 as a possible D gene (6 bases). V was cut by 5 bases and J by 8 bases, with 19 bases left in between. The CDR3 loop spans 16 amino acids. CDR1 MDHEN and CDR2 SYDVKM come from the germline V gene. CDR3 sequence: CASSTSSGQMDSPLHF. CDR3 DNA: TGTGCCAGCAGTACCTCATCCGGACAGATGGATTCACCCCTCCACTTT.

The genes are TRBV28 and TRBJ2-3; no definite D call. In germline, CDR1 is MDHEN, CDR2 SYDVKM. V gave up 6 bases and J gave up 0 bases, with 13 bases separating them. This CDR3 is 15 amino acids long. The CDR3: CASSYGPDSTDTQYF. Written as DNA, the CDR3 is TGTGCCAGCAGCTACGGACCGGACAGCACAGATACGCAGTATTTT. Together with reference TRBV28 and TRBJ2-3, the CDR3 gives the full variable domain: DVKVTQSSRYLVKRTGEKVFLECVQDMDHENMFWYRQDPGLGLRLIYFSYDVKMKEKGDIPEGYSVSREKKERFSLILESASTNQTSMYLCASSYGPDSTDTQYFGPGTRLTVL.

The chain joins TRBV6-1 to TRBJ1-5, with a possible D match to TRBD1 (6 bases). The CDR3 is 19 residues long. Germline values: CDR1 MNHNS, CDR2 SASEGT. V was pared by 1 base and J by 6 bases, with 25 bases between. CDR3 sequence (DNA): TGTGCCAGCAGTGAAGAAGGTGGGGGGGGCCGGGGAAGTTCTCAGCCCCAGCATTTT. Protein sequence: CASSEEGGGGRGSSQPQHF.

The rearrangement joins TRBV10-3 to TRBJ1-2; D call uncertain. Germline V gives CDR1 ENHRY, CDR2 SYGVKD. V lost 6 bases to trimming and J lost 5 bases, with 13 bases between them. This CDR3 is 13 amino acids long. The CDR3, as DNA: TGTGCCATCAGGCTCGGTTTAGAATATGGCTACACCTTC. Its translation: CAIRLGLEYGYTF.

The chain couples TRBV11-3 to TRBJ2-1; no reliable D call. Trimming took off 5 bases at V and 3 bases at J, with 14 bases between the two ends. Germline lookup yields CDR1 SGHNT and CDR2 YENEEA. The CDR3 sequence is 15 residues long. CDR3 loop: CASSLDSPLYNEQFF. The DNA of the CDR3 is TGTGCCAGCAGCCTCGACTCACCACTCTACAATGAGCAGTTCTTC. Variable domain in full (rest from reference TRBV11-3 and TRBJ2-1): EAGVVQSPRYKIIEKKQPVAFWCNPISGHNTLYWYLQNLGQGPELLIRYENEEAVDDSQLPKDRFSAERLKGVDSTLKIQPAELGDSAVYLCASSLDSPLYNEQFFGPGTRLTVL.

The chain is built from TRBV7-2 and TRBJ2-1; D is perhaps TRBD1 (6 bases). Germline assignment: CDR1 SGHTA and CDR2 FQGNSA. CDR3 size: 12 residues. Trimming stripped 5 bases from V and 10 bases from J, with 12 bases between. In DNA form, the CDR3 reads TGTGCCAGCAGCCCCGGGACACACGAGCAGTTCTTC. Protein: CASSPGTHEQFF.

The rearrangement links TRBV5-6 to TRBJ2-7; D uncertain. The V end lost 1 base, the J end lost 4 bases, and 9 bases lay between the germline ends. CDR3 length: 13 amino acids. From germline, CDR1 is SGHDT and CDR2 YYEEEE. This chain's CDR3 is CASSLNVVYEQYF. The CDR3 coding sequence is TGTGCCAGCAGCTTGAATGTAGTGTACGAGCAGTACTTC.

This clone was detected only once. The J gene is TRBJ2-1, the V gene TRBV5-6, with TRBD1 matching over 7 bases. The CDR3 consists of 15 residues. The junction had 11 bases not matched to a gene; V was cut back by 3 bases and J by 8 bases. CDR1 SGHDT and CDR2 YYEEEE come from the germline V gene. The CDR3 loop is CASSSREGAKYEQFF. Here the CDR3 DNA reads TGTGCCAGCAGCTCGAGAGAGGGGGCGAAGTATGAGCAGTTCTTC.

The J gene is TRBJ2-5, the V gene TRBV5-4, with TRBD2 identical over 9 bases. The CDR3 has 14 residues. J gave up 3 bases and V 5 bases, and 5 bases lay outside the gene matches. Germline lookup yields CDR1 SGHNT and CDR2 YYREEE (reference sequence). The CDR3 region is CASRSLAGEETQYF. As DNA, the CDR3 is TGTGCCAGCAGATCCTTAGCGGGGGAAGAGACCCAGTACTTC.

The chain employs TRBV18 and TRBJ1-5, with no clear D. Germline CDR1 reads KGHSH; CDR2 reads LQKENI. The V and J ends lost 3 bases and 1 base respectively, with 7 bases between them. This CDR3 has 14 residues. DNA for the CDR3: TGTGCCAGCTCACCGGTTGAAAGCAATCAGCCCCAGCATTTT. This encodes CASSPVESNQPQHF.

J is TRBJ2-2 and V is TRBV10-3; 7 bases agree with TRBD1. In germline, CDR1 is ENHRY, CDR2 SYGVKD. V shed 10 bases and J 4 bases; nucleotides not matched to a gene: 9. The CDR3 loop spans 14 amino acids. The CDR3 reads CATGQEESTGELFF. The CDR3 coding sequence is TGTGCCACAGGACAGGAAGAATCCACCGGGGAGCTGTTTTTT.

The chain couples TRBV14 to TRBJ2-3; D ambiguous. Trimming pared 1 base from V and 4 bases from J, leaving 3 bases between. This CDR3 region has 12 residues. In germline, CDR1 is SGHDN, CDR2 FVKESK. CDR3 nucleotides: TGTGCCAGCAGCCAAGGGCCAGATACGCAGTATTTT. This gives the protein CASSQGPDTQYF.

V and J are TRBV6-1 and TRBJ1-1; TRBD1 aligns across 7 bases. J lost 9 bases, V lost 5 bases, and 9 bases had no gene match. Germline-derived CDR1 and CDR2 are MNHNS and SASEGT. This CDR3 has 13 residues. The CDR3 here is CASSNSRDSKAFF. The CDR3 coding sequence is TGTGCCAGCAGTAACAGCCGGGACAGTAAAGCTTTCTTT.

The rearrangement links TRBV19 to TRBJ1-1; D ambiguous. This CDR3 spans 12 amino acids. Looked up from germline, CDR1 is LNHDA and CDR2 is SQIVND (reference sequence). V was cut by 5 bases and J by 2 bases, with 6 bases left in between. The CDR3 bases are TGTGCCAGTAGTTCAGCCAACACTGAAGCTTTCTTT. Its protein is CASSSANTEAFF.

V gene TRBV30 combines with J gene TRBJ2-2; 8 bases align to TRBD1. The germline gives CDR1 GTSNPN, CDR2 SVGIG (reference sequence). The CDR3 extends over 14 amino acids. The ends lost 3 bases at V and 4 bases at J; junction bases unmatched: 4. In nucleotides, the CDR3 is TGTGCCTGGAGAAGGACAGGGACCACCGGGGAGCTGTTTTTT. It specifies CAWRRTGTTGELFF.

This chain connects TRBV28 to TRBJ1-6; 8 positions match TRBD1. The germline V gene has CDR1 MDHEN and CDR2 SYDVKM. CDR3 size: 15 residues. The trim removed 8 bases at V and 8 bases at J, leaving 11 bases unmatched. The CDR3: CASRPPGQVDSPLHF. In DNA form, the CDR3 reads TGTGCCAGCCGGCCTCCGGGACAGGTAGATTCACCCCTCCACTTT.

This chain joins TRBV20-1 and TRBJ2-7, with D possibly TRBD2 on 6 matching bases. Germline V gene data show CDR1 as DFQATT and CDR2 as SNEGSKA (reference sequence). The V and J ends lost 3 bases and 9 bases respectively, with 12 bases between them. CDR3 length: 11 amino acids. The CDR3 coding sequence is TGCAGTGCTAGCTTGGGAGGTTTGCAGTACTTC. Residues: CSASLGGLQYF.

The J gene is TRBJ2-7, the V gene TRBV25-1; TRBD2 matches 8 bases. The length of the CDR3 is 17 residues. In germline, CDR1 is MGHDK, CDR2 SYGVNS. With V trimmed by 3 bases and J by 4 bases, 14 bases remained unmatched. The CDR3 nucleotides are TGTGCCAGCAGTGACGCTACGGGCGGGAGGCGATTGTACGAGCAGTACTTC. It yields the protein CASSDATGGRRLYEQYF.

CDR3 DNA sequence: TGTGCCATAAGAGAGGGGCAGGGAAGGGGTACCGAGCAGTACTTC. Protein product: CAIREGQGRGTEQYF. The chain links TRBV10-3 to TRBJ2-7, with D perhaps TRBD1 or TRBD2 (5 bases each). Germline-derived CDR1 and CDR2 are ENHRY and SYGVKD. V lost 9 bases, J lost 6 bases, and 24 bases lay in between. The CDR3 loop spans 15 amino acids.